The 29 T cell receptor beta chains given below trace back to one sample, sequenced in a study of cytomegalovirus exposure and HLA in healthy donors. PCR involved 60 Vbeta and 13 Jbeta primers. TCRdb's copy holds only in-frame clones and misses some; the assay was immunoSEQ multiplex PCR. Among a few hundred thousand clones listed, around 66% were seen once. Source material: PBMCs. These receptors were collected from a female donor in good health and CMV-seronegative.

The chain carries TRBV10-3 and TRBJ1-3; D is unresolved. The ends were cut back, 3 bases at V and 0 bases at J, with 9 bases in the middle. Germline V lookup: CDR1 ENHRY, CDR2 SYGVKD. The CDR3 spans 15 residues. CDR3 bases: TGTGCCATCAGTGACCCGGGTTCCTCTGGAAACACCATATATTTT. This codes for CAISDPGSSGNTIYF.

The gene calls are TRBV28 and TRBJ1-5; D may be TRBD1 (6 bases). This CDR3 has 13 residues. V was shortened by 3 bases and J by 13 bases, with 16 bases between the two germline ends. Germline CDR1 MDHEN, CDR2 SYDVKM. CDR3 protein: CASSFIRQDRQHF. The CDR3 DNA sequence: TGTGCCAGCAGTTTCATACGACAGGATCGACAGCATTTT.

The chain combines TRBV9 with TRBJ1-3; 7 bases are shared with TRBD1. Trimming took 4 bases from V and 4 from J; bases not matched to a gene: 8. This CDR3 spans 15 amino acids. Germline-derived CDR1 and CDR2 are SGDLS and YYNGEE. CDR3: CASSPGGWSGNTIYF. Written as DNA, the CDR3 is TGTGCCAGCAGCCCAGGGGGGTGGTCCGGAAACACCATATATTTT. The full variable domain, with the rest looked up from reference TRBV9 and TRBJ1-3, is DSGVTQTPKHLITATGQRVTLRCSPRSGDLSVYWYQQSLDQGLQFLIQYYNGEERAKGNILERFSAQQFPDLHSELNLSSLELGDSALYFCASSPGGWSGNTIYFGEGSWLTVV.

This clone appeared once. J is TRBJ1-2 and V is TRBV5-1; no reliable D call. Germline V gives CDR1 SGHRS, CDR2 YFSETQ. The CDR3 length is 12 residues. Trimming took 7 bases from V and 2 from J, leaving 9 bases between them. The CDR3 nucleotides read TGCGCCAGCTTTTCGCAGAACTATGGCTACACCTTC. Its protein is CASFSQNYGYTF.

The V call is TRBV2, the J call TRBJ1-1; D ambiguous. V gave up 8 bases and J gave up 5 bases, with 15 bases separating them. Germline-derived CDR1 and CDR2 are SNHLY and FYNNEI. The CDR3 is 13 amino acids. CDR3 sequence reads: CASENLGRTEAFF. For the CDR3, the DNA is TGTGCCAGCGAAAACTTAGGGAGGACTGAAGCTTTCTTT.

In regard to this clone: The conserved phenylalanine or tryptophan normally closing the CDR3 is absent here, so this likely arose from a read error. No DNA is shown, since the ends of the CDR3 on it are uncertain; the CDR3 is the one TCRdb lists. The chain employs TRBV2 and TRBJ2-3; the DNA was not used to check the table's D call, TRBD1. Looked up from germline, CDR1 is SNHLY and CDR2 is FYNNEI. Inclusive of both ends, the CDR3 amounts to 12 amino acids. The CDR3 loop reads CASSAHRDRKVL.

In regard to this clone: This same CDR3 is encoded by further DNA sequences in the sample. The CDR3 DNA reads as TGTGCCAGCAGCGTATCAGGGTCCGGAAACACCATATATTTT. The encoded protein is CASSVSGSGNTIYF. This chain connects TRBV9 to TRBJ1-3; D is possibly TRBD1 (5 bases). This CDR3 has 14 amino acids. Germline V gives CDR1 SGDLS, CDR2 YYNGEE. V was trimmed by 1 base and J by 4 bases, leaving 9 bases between them.

This rearrangement joins TRBV2 to TRBJ2-5; TRBD2 matches 13 bases. This CDR3 region has 12 residues. Trimming cost V 6 bases and J 14 bases; bases outside gene matches: 6. The V gene's germline CDR1 is SNHLY and CDR2 FYNNEI. CDR3 sequence (DNA): TGTGCCAGCAGACTAGCGGGAGGGCGGTTCTACTTC. This sequence encodes CASRLAGGRFYF.

The chain employs TRBV7-9 and TRBJ2-1; maybe TRBD2 (5 bases). The CDR3 runs to 13 residues. Between the trimmed V and J ends, which lost 5 bases and 5 bases, there was a span of 10 bases. Germline V lookup: CDR1 SEHNR, CDR2 FQNEAQ (reference sequence). The DNA of the CDR3 is TGTGCCAGCAGCAAGGACTGGGACAATGAGCAGTTCTTC. It specifies CASSKDWDNEQFF.

This chain links TRBV21-1 with TRBJ1-5; the DNA was not used to check the table's D call, TRBD1. TRBV21-1 is shown as a pseudogene. This CDR3 has 19 residues. The CDR3 DNA reads as TGTGCCAGCAGCAAAGAGACAGGGGAGTGTCCTTATAGCAATCAGCCCCAGCATTTT. It translates to CASSKETGECPYSNQPQHF.

The chain links TRBV5-6 to TRBJ2-1, with TRBD2 matching over 8 bases. Looked up from germline, CDR1 is SGHDT and CDR2 is YYEEEE. This CDR3 has 17 amino acids. V was clipped by 0 bases and J by 6 bases; unmatched bases: 11. In nucleotides, the CDR3 is TGTGCCAGCAGCTTGGGGGTCGGACTAGCAATTTTCAATGAGCAGTTCTTC. Translated: CASSLGVGLAIFNEQFF.

This chain connects TRBV29-1 to TRBJ2-7, with 11 bases identical to TRBD2. Germline trimming cut 7 bases from V and 1 base from J; bases unmatched to any gene: 3. Germline CDR1 is SQVTM and CDR2 is ANQGSEA. The CDR3 is 13 residues long. CDR3 coding DNA: TGCAGCGCCACTAGCGGGAGTTCCTACGAGCAGTACTTC. Its protein product is CSATSGSSYEQYF.

The chain recombines TRBV6-1 with TRBJ2-7; 8 bases fit TRBD2. The ends lost 7 bases at V and 1 base at J; junction bases unmatched: 9. The CDR3 spans 15 residues. Germline V gene lookup returns CDR1 MNHNS and CDR2 SASEGT. The DNA of the CDR3 is TGTGCCAGCACTAAGGAGACTAGCGCATCCTACGAGCAGTACTTC. Translation gives CASTKETSASYEQYF.

The genes are TRBV6-5 and TRBJ2-7, with D perhaps matching TRBD2 (7 bases). CDR1 is MNHEY, CDR2 SVGAGI, per germline. The V end lost 2 bases, the J end lost 6 bases, and 17 bases lay between the germline ends. The CDR3 has 15 residues. The CDR3 DNA is TGTGCCAGCAGTTACAAGGGACTAAAGACAGGCGAGCAGTACTTC. This sequence encodes CASSYKGLKTGEQYF.

This rearrangement joins TRBV30 to TRBJ2-5; 7 positions match TRBD2. The CDR3 has 15 residues. Germline CDR1 is GTSNPN and CDR2 is SVGIG (reference sequence). The J segment lost 2 bases and the V segment lost 2 bases, leaving 8 bases of the junction unmatched. The CDR3 protein is CAWSMPGGSQETQYF. CDR3 coding DNA: TGTGCCTGGAGTATGCCGGGAGGTTCGCAAGAGACCCAGTACTTC. The full variable domain, its missing parts supplied by reference TRBV30 and TRBJ2-5, is SQTIHQWPATLVQPVGSPLSLECTVEGTSNPNLYWYRQAAGRGLQLLFYSVGIGQISSEVPQNLSASRPQDRQFILSSKKLLLSDSGFYLCAWSMPGGSQETQYFGPGTRLLVL.

The chain couples TRBV29-1 to TRBJ1-4; TRBD1 might be the D (5 bases). CDR3 length: 13 residues. Trimming pared 1 base from V and 7 bases from J, leaving 10 bases between. Germline V gene sequence: CDR1 SQVTM, CDR2 ANQGSEA. The CDR3 region has the DNA TGCAGCGTTGAAGCCAGGGAGGGTGAAAAACTGTTTTTT. The encoded protein is CSVEAREGEKLFF.

This chain connects TRBV7-6 to TRBJ2-7, with 10 bases lining up with TRBD2. The junction had 8 bases not matched to a gene; V was cut back by 0 bases and J by 0 bases. Germline V gene sequence: CDR1 SGHVS, CDR2 FNYEAQ. The CDR3 has 18 amino acids. The CDR3 region is CASSLAPSGSASSYEQYF. The CDR3 nucleotides read TGTGCCAGCAGCTTAGCCCCTAGCGGGAGCGCAAGCTCCTACGAGCAGTACTTC.

The gene calls are TRBV2 and TRBJ2-1; 11 nucleotides align to TRBD2. The CDR3 contains 14 residues. The V segment lost 7 bases and the J segment 6 bases; nucleotides outside the gene matches: 5. CDR1 is SNHLY and CDR2 is FYNNEI in the germline V gene. CDR3 DNA sequence: TGTGCCAGCATCACTAGCGGGAGTAGCAATGAGCAGTTCTTC. This translates into CASITSGSSNEQFF.

This clone turned up a few times. Germline is not matched at one junction end, which may reflect a read error. The genes are TRBV7-9 and TRBJ2-7; no reliable D call. The CDR3 has 12 residues. The germline V gene encodes CDR1 SEHNR and CDR2 FQNEAQ (reference sequence). CDR3 amino acids: CSSSLGSYEQYF. The CDR3 DNA reads TGTTCCAGCAGCTTAGGCAGCTACGAGCAGTACTTC.

This clone was seen only once. The chain uses TRBV4-1 and TRBJ2-1; no clear D. Between the trimmed V and J ends, which lost 0 bases and 10 bases, there was a span of 7 bases. CDR3 length equals 12 residues. Germline CDR1 MGHRA, CDR2 YSYEKL. CDR3 nucleotides: TGCGCCAGCAGCCAAGATCTGAGGGAGCAGTTCTTC. This codes for CASSQDLREQFF.

This chain joins TRBV6-5 and TRBJ1-1, with D possibly matching TRBD1 (6 bases). V was trimmed by 2 bases and J by 4 bases, leaving 11 bases between them. The germline V gene encodes CDR1 MNHEY and CDR2 SVGAGI. The CDR3 covers 14 residues. The CDR3 DNA sequence: TGTGCCAGCAGTTACCCCCAAGGGGGCACTGAAGCTTTCTTT. This translates into CASSYPQGGTEAFF.

The chain uses TRBV21-1 and TRBJ1-2; the table gives TRBD1 as D, unverified against the DNA. TRBV21-1 is assigned pseudogene status. The CDR3 runs 12 residues. CDR3 DNA sequence: TGTGCCAGCAGCAAACGAGGGACAGGCCGCACCTTC. Protein product: CASSKRGTGRTF.

The V call is TRBV18, the J call TRBJ1-2; D is uncertain. The CDR3 runs 14 residues. In germline, CDR1 is KGHSH, CDR2 LQKENI. V was clipped by 0 bases and J by 4 bases, with 9 bases between them. CDR3 nucleotides: TGTGCCAGCTCACCACCGTTAACGAGCTATGGCTACACCTTC. Amino acid sequence: CASSPPLTSYGYTF.

The rearrangement links TRBV7-6 to TRBJ1-3; tentatively, D is TRBD1 (5 bases). Germline CDR1 reads SGHVS; CDR2 reads FNYEAQ. The CDR3 extends over 14 amino acids. V was cut by 1 base and J by 3 bases, with 7 bases left in between. The CDR3 coding sequence is TGTGCCAGCAGCTTAGAAGGGGTTGGAAACACCATATATTTT. This codes for CASSLEGVGNTIYF.

This chain uses TRBV6-5 with TRBJ1-2; TRBD1 matches at 9 bases. This CDR3 has 15 amino acids. The germline gives CDR1 MNHEY, CDR2 SVGAGI. Unmatched junction bases numbered 2, after V lost 0 bases and J lost 3 bases. The CDR3 spells CASSYSTGGDYGYTF. The CDR3 DNA is TGTGCCAGCAGTTACTCGACAGGGGGGGACTATGGCTACACCTTC.

The chain recombines TRBV13 with TRBJ2-5; 8 nucleotides agree with TRBD1. The CDR3 totals 16 residues. CDR1 and CDR2 from the germline V gene are PRHDT and FYEKMQ (reference sequence). Losses at the gene ends were 7 bases for V and 7 bases for J; bases not matched to a gene: 17. The DNA of the CDR3 is TGTGCCAGCACCCCACGGACAGGGCCCTTCGGTGGGACCCAGTACTTC. Protein sequence: CASTPRTGPFGGTQYF.

The chain employs TRBV27 and TRBJ1-5; perhaps TRBD1 as D (5 bases). V gave up 5 bases and J gave up 8 bases, with 16 bases separating them. This CDR3 is 14 amino acids long. Germline CDR1 MNHEY, CDR2 SMNVEV (reference sequence). The CDR3: CASSPNRILEPQHF. For the CDR3, the DNA is TGTGCCAGCAGTCCTAACAGGATCCTAGAGCCCCAGCATTTT.

The rearrangement joins TRBV14 to TRBJ2-7; TRBD2 might be the D (6 bases). The CDR3 totals 16 residues. Trimming took 2 bases from V and 0 from J, leaving 14 bases between them. The germline gives CDR1 SGHDN, CDR2 FVKESK. The DNA for the CDR3 is TGTGCCAGCAGCCAAATGAGAGCGGGCCGCTCCTACGAGCAGTACTTC. Protein: CASSQMRAGRSYEQYF.

V is TRBV28 and J is TRBJ2-3, with TRBD2 matching 7 bases. This CDR3 is 14 amino acids long. CDR1 and CDR2 (germline): MDHEN, SYDVKM. V lost 4 bases, J lost 0 bases, and 1 base stayed unmatched. DNA of the CDR3: TGTGCCAGCAGTTATAGCGGGAGCACAGATACGCAGTATTTT. Amino acids: CASSYSGSTDTQYF.